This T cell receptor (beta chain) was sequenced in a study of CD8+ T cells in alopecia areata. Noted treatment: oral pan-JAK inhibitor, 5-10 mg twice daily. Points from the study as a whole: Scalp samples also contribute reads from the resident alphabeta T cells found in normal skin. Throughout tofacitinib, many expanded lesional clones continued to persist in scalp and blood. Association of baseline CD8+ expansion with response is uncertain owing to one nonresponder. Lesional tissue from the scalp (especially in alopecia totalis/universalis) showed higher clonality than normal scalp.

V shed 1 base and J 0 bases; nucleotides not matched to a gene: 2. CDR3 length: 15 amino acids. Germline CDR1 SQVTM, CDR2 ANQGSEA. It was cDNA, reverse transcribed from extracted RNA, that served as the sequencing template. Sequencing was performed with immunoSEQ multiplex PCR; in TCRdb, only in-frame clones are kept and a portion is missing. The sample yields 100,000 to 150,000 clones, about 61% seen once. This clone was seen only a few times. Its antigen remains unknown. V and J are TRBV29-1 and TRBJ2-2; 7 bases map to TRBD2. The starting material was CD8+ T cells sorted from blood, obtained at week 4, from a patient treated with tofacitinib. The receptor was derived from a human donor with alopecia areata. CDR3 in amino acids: CSVEGGRANTGELFF. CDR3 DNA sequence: TGCAGCGTTGAAGGGGGGAGGGCGAACACCGGGGAGCTGTTTTTT.